This T cell receptor (beta chain) stems from a study of blood T cell repertoires in COVID-19. Data came from immunoSEQ multiplex PCR; TCRdb stores just in-frame clones and leaves some out. The sample holds roughly 100,000 clones, roughly 90% seen once. The CDR3 is 13 residues long. The ends were cut back, 3 bases at V and 2 bases at J, with 11 bases in the middle. Germline CDR1 is DFQATT and CDR2 is SNEGSKA (reference sequence). The receptor comes from a woman aged 80 or older in a cohort sampled during active COVID-19. The chain recombines TRBV20-1 with TRBJ2-7; D is perhaps TRBD2 (5 bases). The sequencing input was peripheral blood. The DNA for the CDR3 is TGCAGTGCTAGTCAAACGGGGACCTACGAGCAGTACTTC. Protein sequence: CSASQTGTYEQYF.